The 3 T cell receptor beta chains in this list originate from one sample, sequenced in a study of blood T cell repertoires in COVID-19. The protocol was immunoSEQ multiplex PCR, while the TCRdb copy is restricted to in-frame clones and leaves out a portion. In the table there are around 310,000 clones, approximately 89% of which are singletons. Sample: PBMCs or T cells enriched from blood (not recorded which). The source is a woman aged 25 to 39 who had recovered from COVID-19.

CDR3 residues: CASSLGSVAGTYNEQFF. Written as DNA, the CDR3 is TGTGCCAGCAGCTTAGGATCGGTAGCGGGAACTTACAATGAGCAGTTCTTC. V is TRBV11-3 and J is TRBJ2-1, with TRBD2 matching 8 bases. The germline CDR1 and CDR2 sequences are SGHNT and YENEEA. V dropped 1 base and J dropped 4; count of bases not matched to a gene: 9. The length of the CDR3 is 17 residues. The variable domain in full, with the rest retrieved from reference TRBV11-3 and TRBJ2-1, is EAGVVQSPRYKIIEKKQPVAFWCNPISGHNTLYWYLQNLGQGPELLIRYENEEAVDDSQLPKDRFSAERLKGVDSTLKIQPAELGDSAVYLCASSLGSVAGTYNEQFFGPGTRLTVL.

DNA of the CDR3: TGTGCCAGCAGTTTATGGGGGACAGGGGCCGAGCAGTACTTC. Translating gives CASSLWGTGAEQYF. The J gene is TRBJ2-7, the V gene TRBV27, with 10 bases matching TRBD1. This CDR3 is built from 14 residues. The ends lost 1 base at V and 6 bases at J; junction bases unmatched: 3. The germline V gene has CDR1 MNHEY and CDR2 SMNVEV (reference sequence).

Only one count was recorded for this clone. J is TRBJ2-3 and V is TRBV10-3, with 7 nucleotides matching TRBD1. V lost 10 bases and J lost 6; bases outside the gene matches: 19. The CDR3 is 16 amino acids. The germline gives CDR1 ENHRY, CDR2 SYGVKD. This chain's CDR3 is CATRAQSGTVLDTQYF. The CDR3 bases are TGTGCCACTAGGGCTCAATCCGGGACAGTTTTGGATACGCAGTATTTT.